Following are 14 T cell receptor beta chains from one sample sequenced in a study of blood T cell repertoires in COVID-19. Here immunoSEQ multiplex PCR was the method, and the copy in TCRdb shows in-frame clones only, minus some. Of 200,000 to 300,000 clones listed, 88% are singletons. Sequences were obtained from PBMCs or T cells enriched from blood (not recorded which). The receptors were sampled from a woman aged 35 to 49 with acute COVID-19.

This chain connects TRBV11-2 to TRBJ2-1, with D unclear. The CDR3 covers 14 residues. The ends were cut back, 5 bases at V and 2 bases at J, with 10 bases in the middle. The germline V gene encodes CDR1 SGHAT and CDR2 FQNNGV. CDR3 in amino acids: CASSLGDPYNEQFF. As DNA, the CDR3 is TGTGCCAGCAGCCTGGGCGACCCCTACAATGAGCAGTTCTTC. Drawing the rest from reference TRBV11-2 and TRBJ2-1, the complete variable domain is EAGVAQSPRYKIIEKRQSVAFWCNPISGHATLYWYQQILGQGPKLLIQFQNNGVVDDSQLPKDRFSAERLKGVDSTLKIQPAKLEDSAVYLCASSLGDPYNEQFFGPGTRLTVL.

V usage is TRBV4-2 and J usage is TRBJ1-6; 10 nucleotides match TRBD1. The germline V gene has CDR1 LGHNA and CDR2 YNFKEQ. The CDR3 is made up of 14 amino acids. The V gene end was trimmed by 7 bases and the J gene end by 7 bases; junction bases not matched to a gene: 4. CDR3 coding DNA: TGTGCCAGCACCAGACAGGGGGCAAATTCACCCCTCCACTTT. Encoded protein: CASTRQGANSPLHF.

This chain links TRBV27 with TRBJ2-1; 11 nucleotides agree with TRBD1. CDR3 length equals 16 residues. Germline CDR1 and CDR2: MNHEY and SMNVEV (reference sequence). With 3 bases clipped from V and 5 bases from J, the junction kept 6 bases outside the gene matches. The CDR3 DNA reads as TGTGCCAGCAGTTTGTGGGGACAGGGGGTGAACAATGAGCAGTTCTTC. Translation gives CASSLWGQGVNNEQFF.

The chain uses TRBV10-1 and TRBJ2-3, with a tentative D call TRBD2 (5 bases). Per the germline V gene, CDR1 is WNHNN and CDR2 is SYGVQD (reference sequence). The CDR3 has 13 residues. V lost 9 bases and J 3 bases, leaving 13 bases between the germline ends. The CDR3 sequence is CASSRAETDTQYF. CDR3 bases: TGCGCCAGTTCCCGAGCGGAGACAGATACGCAGTATTTT.

The CDR3 protein is CASSSRQGSPLHF. The CDR3 bases are TGTGCCAGCAGCTCCCGACAGGGTTCACCCCTCCACTTT. The chain couples TRBV5-4 to TRBJ1-6; 7 bases align to TRBD1. The V segment lost 3 bases and the J segment 9 bases; nucleotides outside the gene matches: 3. Germline V lookup: CDR1 SGHNT, CDR2 YYREEE (reference sequence). This CDR3 is built from 13 residues.

This chain connects TRBV11-2 to TRBJ1-2, with TRBD1 matching over 9 bases. Germline CDR1 is SGHAT and CDR2 is FQNNGV. The CDR3 is made up of 16 amino acids. The V segment lost 5 bases and the J segment 5 bases; nucleotides outside the gene matches: 12. CDR3 amino acids: CASSTIRDRALYGYTF. For the CDR3, the DNA is TGTGCCAGCAGCACCATACGGGACAGGGCACTTTATGGCTACACCTTC.

This clone was found a few times. The chain has TRBV2 and TRBJ2-7, with 9 nucleotides matching TRBD2. V was pared by 8 bases and J by 5 bases, with 16 bases of the junction left unmatched. This CDR3 is 16 amino acids long. The germline V gene encodes CDR1 SNHLY and CDR2 FYNNEI. The CDR3 coding sequence is TGTGCCAGCTGTCGGGAGGAGGGGATAGCGGGAGACGAGCAGTACTTC. Translated, it gives CASCREEGIAGDEQYF.

In nucleotides, the CDR3 is TGCAGTGGGACATTCGCCACTGAAGCTTTCTTT. It translates to CSGTFATEAFF. This chain connects TRBV20-1 to TRBJ1-1; the D gene is possibly TRBD1 (5 bases). V was cut by 7 bases and J by 4 bases, with 10 bases left in between. The germline CDR1 and CDR2 sequences are DFQATT and SNEGSKA (reference sequence). CDR3 length: 11 amino acids.

This chain joins TRBV19 and TRBJ1-1; 9 nucleotides agree with TRBD1. The CDR3 length is 14 residues. Per the germline V gene, CDR1 is LNHDA and CDR2 is SQIVND (reference sequence). V lost 5 bases and J lost 1; bases outside the gene matches: 2. CDR3 sequence reads: CASSRTGANTEAFF. DNA for the CDR3: TGTGCCAGTAGTCGGACAGGGGCGAACACTGAAGCTTTCTTT.

The V and J genes are TRBV5-6 and TRBJ2-7; D may be TRBD1 (5 bases). Germline V gene sequence: CDR1 SGHDT, CDR2 YYEEEE. V lost 4 bases and J 3 bases, leaving 11 bases between the germline ends. The CDR3 covers 13 residues. Here the CDR3 reads CASSRGQNYEQYV. The CDR3 DNA is TGTGCCAGCAGCCGAGGACAAAACTACGAGCAGTACGTC.

The chain carries TRBV23-1 and TRBJ2-6; 10 bases map to TRBD1. TRBV23-1 falls under the ORF class, with uncertain function. V shed 2 bases, J shed 0 bases, and the junction held 10 bases outside the gene matches. The CDR3 spans 20 residues. The CDR3 loop is CASSQARSDRGISGANVLTF. For the CDR3, the DNA is TGCGCCAGCAGTCAAGCAAGATCGGACAGGGGGATCTCTGGGGCCAACGTCCTGACTTTC.

V usage is TRBV24-1 and J usage is TRBJ1-6, with D tentatively TRBD1 (6 bases). Trimming shortened V by 4 bases and J by 5 bases, and 8 bases separated the two germline ends. From germline, CDR1 is KGHDR and CDR2 SFDVKD. The length of the CDR3 is 14 residues. The CDR3 loop is CATSDAGDNSPLHF. In nucleotides, the CDR3 is TGTGCCACCAGTGACGCAGGGGATAATTCACCCCTCCACTTT.

This sequence joins TRBV10-1 and TRBJ1-2; possible D gene TRBD1, 6 bases. In germline, CDR1 is WNHNN, CDR2 SYGVQD (reference sequence). CDR3 length: 18 residues. V lost 6 bases and J lost 1, with 24 bases in between. The CDR3 nucleotides are TGCGCCAGCAGGCAAGTGGGGGCCCGGGGCGGAGGTAACTATGGCTACACCTTC. As protein: CASRQVGARGGGNYGYTF.

V is TRBV29-1 and J is TRBJ2-4, with TRBD2 as a possible D gene (5 bases). V gave up 2 bases and J gave up 0 bases, with 11 bases separating them. CDR3 size: 15 residues. CDR1 and CDR2 from the germline V gene are SQVTM and ANQGSEA. The chain's CDR3 is CSVEQRRIAKNIQYF. CDR3 DNA sequence: TGCAGCGTTGAACAGAGGAGGATAGCCAAAAACATTCAGTACTTC.